This entry features one TCR beta chain sequence. These data belong to a study of shared clonotypes between healthy human individuals. Germline V gene lookup returns CDR1 SGHVS and CDR2 FQNEAQ. The CDR3 is 14 amino acids. V was shortened by 3 bases and J by 3 bases, with 11 bases between the two germline ends. Some clones are missing from TCRdb's copy, which holds only in-frame ones; the method was immunoSEQ multiplex PCR. The repertoire holds roughly 500,000 clones, with over 65% as singletons. The source of this sequence is a woman in her thirties or forties in good health. Some clones in this sample may be carry-over from other donors' samples. The chain recombines TRBV7-8 with TRBJ1-1; maybe TRBD1 (6 bases). The specimen sequenced was PBMCs. The CDR3 region is CASSLEGGYTEAFF. CDR3 bases: TGTGCCAGCAGCTTGGAAGGGGGATACACTGAAGCTTTCTTT.